This section outlines one T cell receptor (beta chain) sequence together with its context. The sample is drawn from a study of healthy donors' naive CD4 and CD8 T cells. This CDR3 is 13 amino acids long. V was pared by 4 bases and J by 5 bases, with 13 bases between. CDR1 GTSNPN and CDR2 SVGIG come from the germline V gene (reference sequence). A linear amplification protocol produced the TCR libraries from 500 ng of total RNA. Each CDR3 protein gets one entry after TCRdb re-called the reads with MiXCR. The sample includes approximately 180,000 distinct CDR3 sequences, 65% to 75% of them seen just once.

The sequencing input was naive CD4+ and CD8+ T cells sorted from blood, pooled from several donors. This chain links TRBV30 with TRBJ2-3, with D perhaps matching TRBD2 (6 bases). The sequence was collected from a pool of human donors in good health; the sample pools cells from several healthy donors. DNA of the CDR3: TGTGCCTGGAACGCCGGGACTCTAGATACGCAGTATTTT. This gives the protein CAWNAGTLDTQYF.